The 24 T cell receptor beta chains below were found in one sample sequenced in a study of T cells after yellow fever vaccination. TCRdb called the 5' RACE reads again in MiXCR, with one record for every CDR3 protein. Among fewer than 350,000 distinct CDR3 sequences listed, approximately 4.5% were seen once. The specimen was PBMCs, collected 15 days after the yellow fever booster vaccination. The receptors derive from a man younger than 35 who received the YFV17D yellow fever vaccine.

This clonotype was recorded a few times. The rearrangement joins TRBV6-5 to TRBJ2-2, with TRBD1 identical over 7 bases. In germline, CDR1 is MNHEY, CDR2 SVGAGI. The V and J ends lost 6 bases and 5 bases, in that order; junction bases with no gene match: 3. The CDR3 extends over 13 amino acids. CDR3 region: CASRQGYTGELFF. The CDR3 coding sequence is TGTGCCAGCAGACAGGGGTATACCGGGGAGCTGTTTTTT.

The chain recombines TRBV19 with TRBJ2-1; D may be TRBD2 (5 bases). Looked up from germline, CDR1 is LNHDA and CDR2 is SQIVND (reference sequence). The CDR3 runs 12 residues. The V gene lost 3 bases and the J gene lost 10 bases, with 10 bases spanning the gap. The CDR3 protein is CASSIRGGEQFF. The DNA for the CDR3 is TGTGCCAGTAGTATTCGGGGTGGCGAGCAGTTCTTC.

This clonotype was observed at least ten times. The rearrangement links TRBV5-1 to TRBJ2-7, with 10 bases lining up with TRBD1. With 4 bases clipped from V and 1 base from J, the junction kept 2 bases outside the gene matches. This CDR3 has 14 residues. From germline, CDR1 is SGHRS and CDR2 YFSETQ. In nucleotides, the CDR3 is TGCGCCAGCAGCCGGGACAGGGGATCCTACGAGCAGTACGTC. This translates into CASSRDRGSYEQYV.

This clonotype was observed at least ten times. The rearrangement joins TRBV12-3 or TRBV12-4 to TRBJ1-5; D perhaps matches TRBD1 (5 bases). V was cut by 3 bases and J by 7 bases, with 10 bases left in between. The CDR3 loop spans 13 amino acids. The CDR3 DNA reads TGTGCCAGCAGTTTCTCAGGGACCCAGCCCCAGCATTTT. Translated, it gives CASSFSGTQPQHF.

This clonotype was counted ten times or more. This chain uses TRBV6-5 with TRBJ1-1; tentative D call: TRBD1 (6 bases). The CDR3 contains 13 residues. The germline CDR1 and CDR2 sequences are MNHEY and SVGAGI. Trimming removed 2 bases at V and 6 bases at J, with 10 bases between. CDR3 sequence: CASSYNRDAEAFF. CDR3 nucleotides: TGTGCCAGCAGTTACAACAGGGACGCTGAAGCTTTCTTT.

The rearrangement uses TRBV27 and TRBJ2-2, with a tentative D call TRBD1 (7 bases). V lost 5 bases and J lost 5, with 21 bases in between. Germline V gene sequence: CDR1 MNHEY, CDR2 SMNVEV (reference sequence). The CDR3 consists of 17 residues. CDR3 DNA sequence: TGTGCCAGCAGTCGCGACCAGGGGGGCTTTTGGACCGGGGAGCTGTTTTTT. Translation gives CASSRDQGGFWTGELFF.

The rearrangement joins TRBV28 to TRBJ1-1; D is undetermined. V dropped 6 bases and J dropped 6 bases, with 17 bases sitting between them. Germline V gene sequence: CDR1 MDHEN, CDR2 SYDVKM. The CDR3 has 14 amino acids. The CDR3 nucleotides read TGTGCCAGCAGGCCCACATGGTTTAATTCTGAAGCTTTCTTT. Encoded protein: CASRPTWFNSEAFF.

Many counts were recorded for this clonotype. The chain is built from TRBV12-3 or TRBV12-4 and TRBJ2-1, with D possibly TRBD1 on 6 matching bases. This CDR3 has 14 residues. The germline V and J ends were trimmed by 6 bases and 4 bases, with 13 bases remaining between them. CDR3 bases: TGTGCCAGCAGACCATTAGGACAGTACAATGAGCAGTTCTTC. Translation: CASRPLGQYNEQFF.

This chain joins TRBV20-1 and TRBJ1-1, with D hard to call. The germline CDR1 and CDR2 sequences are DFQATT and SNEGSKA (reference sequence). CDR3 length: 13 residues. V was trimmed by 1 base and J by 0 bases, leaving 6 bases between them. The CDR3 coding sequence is TGCAGTGCTAGAGGGGCGGTGAACACTGAAGCTTTCTTT. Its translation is CSARGAVNTEAFF.

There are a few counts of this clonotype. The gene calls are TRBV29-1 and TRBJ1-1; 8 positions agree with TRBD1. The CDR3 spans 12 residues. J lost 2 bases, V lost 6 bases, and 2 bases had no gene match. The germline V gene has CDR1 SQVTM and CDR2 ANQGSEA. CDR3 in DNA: TGCAGCGTGACAGGGGCTAACACTGAAGCTTTCTTT. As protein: CSVTGANTEAFF.

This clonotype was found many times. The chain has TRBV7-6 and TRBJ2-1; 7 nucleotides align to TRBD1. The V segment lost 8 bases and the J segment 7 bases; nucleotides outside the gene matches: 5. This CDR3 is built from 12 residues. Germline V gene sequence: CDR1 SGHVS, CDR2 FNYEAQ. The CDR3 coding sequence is TGTGCCAGCGGCAGCAGGGGGAATGAGCAGTTCTTC. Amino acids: CASGSRGNEQFF.

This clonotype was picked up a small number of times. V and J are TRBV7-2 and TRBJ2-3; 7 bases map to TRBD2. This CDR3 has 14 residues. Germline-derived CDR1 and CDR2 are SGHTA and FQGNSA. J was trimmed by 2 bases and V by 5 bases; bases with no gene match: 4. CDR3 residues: CASSRDYYTDTQYF. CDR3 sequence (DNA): TGTGCCAGCAGCCGGGACTATTACACAGATACGCAGTATTTT. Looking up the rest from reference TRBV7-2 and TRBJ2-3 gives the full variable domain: GAGVSQSPSNKVTEKGKDVELRCDPISGHTALYWYRQSLGQGLEFLIYFQGNSAPDKSGLPSDRFSAERTGGSVSTLTIQRTQQEDSAVYLCASSRDYYTDTQYFGPGTRLTVL.

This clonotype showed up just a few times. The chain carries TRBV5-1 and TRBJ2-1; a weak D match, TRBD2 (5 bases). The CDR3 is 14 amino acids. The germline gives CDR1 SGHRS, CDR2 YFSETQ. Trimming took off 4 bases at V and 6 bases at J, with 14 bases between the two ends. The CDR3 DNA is TGCGCCAGCAGCACGGACTTACTCCTCAATGAGCAGTTCTTC. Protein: CASSTDLLLNEQFF.

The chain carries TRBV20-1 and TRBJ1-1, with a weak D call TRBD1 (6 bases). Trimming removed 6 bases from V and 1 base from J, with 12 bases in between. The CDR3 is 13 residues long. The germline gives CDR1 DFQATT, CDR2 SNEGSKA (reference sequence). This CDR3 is CSARQEPNTEAFF. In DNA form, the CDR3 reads TGCAGTGCCAGACAGGAGCCGAACACTGAAGCTTTCTTT.

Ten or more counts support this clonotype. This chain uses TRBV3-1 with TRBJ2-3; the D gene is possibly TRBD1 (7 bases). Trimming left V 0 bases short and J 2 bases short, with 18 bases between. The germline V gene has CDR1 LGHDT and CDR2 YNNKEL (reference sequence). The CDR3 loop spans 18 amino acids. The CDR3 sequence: CASSQESSGRGDTDTQYF. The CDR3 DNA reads TGTGCCAGCAGCCAAGAATCGTCGGGCAGGGGGGACACAGATACGCAGTATTTT.

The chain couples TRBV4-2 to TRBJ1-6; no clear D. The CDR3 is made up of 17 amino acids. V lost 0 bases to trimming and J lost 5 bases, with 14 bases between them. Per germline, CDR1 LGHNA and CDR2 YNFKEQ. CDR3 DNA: TGTGCCAGCAGCCAAGAAAGTGGAGAGGCGGATAATTCACCCCTCCACTTT. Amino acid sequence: CASSQESGEADNSPLHF.

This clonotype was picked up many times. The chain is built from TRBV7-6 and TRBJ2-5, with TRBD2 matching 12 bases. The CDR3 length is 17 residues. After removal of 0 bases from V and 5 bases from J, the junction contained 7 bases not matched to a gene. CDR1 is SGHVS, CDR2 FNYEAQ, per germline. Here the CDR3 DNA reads TGTGCCAGCAGCTTAGCGGCTAGCGGGGGGGCAGGGGAGACCCAGTACTTC. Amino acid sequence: CASSLAASGGAGETQYF.

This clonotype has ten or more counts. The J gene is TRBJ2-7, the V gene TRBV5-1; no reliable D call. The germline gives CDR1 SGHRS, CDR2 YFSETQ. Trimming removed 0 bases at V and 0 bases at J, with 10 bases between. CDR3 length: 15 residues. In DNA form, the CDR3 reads TGCGCCAGCAGCTTGGTAGCAGGAAGCTCCTACGAGCAGTACTTC. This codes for CASSLVAGSSYEQYF.

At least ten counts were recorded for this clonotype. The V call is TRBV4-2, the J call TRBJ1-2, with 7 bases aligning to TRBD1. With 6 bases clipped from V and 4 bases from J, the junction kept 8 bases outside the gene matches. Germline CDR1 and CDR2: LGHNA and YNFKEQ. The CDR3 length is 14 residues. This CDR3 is CASRGHTGAYGYTF. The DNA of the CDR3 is TGTGCCAGCAGGGGTCATACAGGGGCCTATGGCTACACCTTC.

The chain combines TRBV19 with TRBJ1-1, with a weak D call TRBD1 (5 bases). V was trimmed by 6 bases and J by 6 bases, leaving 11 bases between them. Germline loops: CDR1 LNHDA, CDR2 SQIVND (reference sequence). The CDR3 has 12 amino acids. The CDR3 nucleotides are TGTGCCAGTAGATTCAGGGATTCTGAAGCTTTCTTT. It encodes CASRFRDSEAFF.

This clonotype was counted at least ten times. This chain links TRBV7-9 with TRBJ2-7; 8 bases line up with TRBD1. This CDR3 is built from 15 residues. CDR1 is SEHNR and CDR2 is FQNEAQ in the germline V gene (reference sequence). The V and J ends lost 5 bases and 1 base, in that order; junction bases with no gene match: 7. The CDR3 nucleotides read TGTGCCAGCAGCCAAGGGACAGGTGCATCCTACGAGCAGTACTTC. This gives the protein CASSQGTGASYEQYF.

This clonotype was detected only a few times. The CDR3 DNA is TGCGCCAGCAGCCCGGACAGTTCCTCTGGAAACACCATATATTTT. This translates into CASSPDSSSGNTIYF. The chain uses TRBV5-1 and TRBJ1-3, with a weak D call TRBD1 (6 bases). V shed 4 bases and J shed 0 bases, with 11 bases lying between them. CDR1 and CDR2 from the germline V gene are SGHRS and YFSETQ. The CDR3 consists of 15 residues.

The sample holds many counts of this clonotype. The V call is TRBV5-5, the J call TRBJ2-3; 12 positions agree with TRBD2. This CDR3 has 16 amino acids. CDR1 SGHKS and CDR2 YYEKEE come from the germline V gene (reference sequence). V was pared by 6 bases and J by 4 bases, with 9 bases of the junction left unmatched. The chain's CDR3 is CASIRLTSGSADTQYF. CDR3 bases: TGTGCCAGCATCCGATTGACTAGCGGGAGTGCAGATACGCAGTATTTT.

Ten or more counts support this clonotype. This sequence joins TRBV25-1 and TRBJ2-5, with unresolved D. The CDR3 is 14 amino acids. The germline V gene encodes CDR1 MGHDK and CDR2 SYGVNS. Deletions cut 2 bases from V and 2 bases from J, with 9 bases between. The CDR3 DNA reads TGTGCCAGCAGTGAAGGCCAGCTGCAAGAGACCCAGTACTTC. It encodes CASSEGQLQETQYF.